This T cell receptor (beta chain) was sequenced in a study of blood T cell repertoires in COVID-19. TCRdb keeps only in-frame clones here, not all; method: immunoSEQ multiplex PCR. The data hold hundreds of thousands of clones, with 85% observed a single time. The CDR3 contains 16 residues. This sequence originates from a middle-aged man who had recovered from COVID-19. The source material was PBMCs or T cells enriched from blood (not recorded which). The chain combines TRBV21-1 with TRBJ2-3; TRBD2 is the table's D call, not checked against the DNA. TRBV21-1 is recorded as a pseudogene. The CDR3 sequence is CASSDWTSGRRDTQYF. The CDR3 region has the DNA TGTGCCAGCAGCGACTGGACTAGCGGGAGGCGAGATACGCAGTATTTT.